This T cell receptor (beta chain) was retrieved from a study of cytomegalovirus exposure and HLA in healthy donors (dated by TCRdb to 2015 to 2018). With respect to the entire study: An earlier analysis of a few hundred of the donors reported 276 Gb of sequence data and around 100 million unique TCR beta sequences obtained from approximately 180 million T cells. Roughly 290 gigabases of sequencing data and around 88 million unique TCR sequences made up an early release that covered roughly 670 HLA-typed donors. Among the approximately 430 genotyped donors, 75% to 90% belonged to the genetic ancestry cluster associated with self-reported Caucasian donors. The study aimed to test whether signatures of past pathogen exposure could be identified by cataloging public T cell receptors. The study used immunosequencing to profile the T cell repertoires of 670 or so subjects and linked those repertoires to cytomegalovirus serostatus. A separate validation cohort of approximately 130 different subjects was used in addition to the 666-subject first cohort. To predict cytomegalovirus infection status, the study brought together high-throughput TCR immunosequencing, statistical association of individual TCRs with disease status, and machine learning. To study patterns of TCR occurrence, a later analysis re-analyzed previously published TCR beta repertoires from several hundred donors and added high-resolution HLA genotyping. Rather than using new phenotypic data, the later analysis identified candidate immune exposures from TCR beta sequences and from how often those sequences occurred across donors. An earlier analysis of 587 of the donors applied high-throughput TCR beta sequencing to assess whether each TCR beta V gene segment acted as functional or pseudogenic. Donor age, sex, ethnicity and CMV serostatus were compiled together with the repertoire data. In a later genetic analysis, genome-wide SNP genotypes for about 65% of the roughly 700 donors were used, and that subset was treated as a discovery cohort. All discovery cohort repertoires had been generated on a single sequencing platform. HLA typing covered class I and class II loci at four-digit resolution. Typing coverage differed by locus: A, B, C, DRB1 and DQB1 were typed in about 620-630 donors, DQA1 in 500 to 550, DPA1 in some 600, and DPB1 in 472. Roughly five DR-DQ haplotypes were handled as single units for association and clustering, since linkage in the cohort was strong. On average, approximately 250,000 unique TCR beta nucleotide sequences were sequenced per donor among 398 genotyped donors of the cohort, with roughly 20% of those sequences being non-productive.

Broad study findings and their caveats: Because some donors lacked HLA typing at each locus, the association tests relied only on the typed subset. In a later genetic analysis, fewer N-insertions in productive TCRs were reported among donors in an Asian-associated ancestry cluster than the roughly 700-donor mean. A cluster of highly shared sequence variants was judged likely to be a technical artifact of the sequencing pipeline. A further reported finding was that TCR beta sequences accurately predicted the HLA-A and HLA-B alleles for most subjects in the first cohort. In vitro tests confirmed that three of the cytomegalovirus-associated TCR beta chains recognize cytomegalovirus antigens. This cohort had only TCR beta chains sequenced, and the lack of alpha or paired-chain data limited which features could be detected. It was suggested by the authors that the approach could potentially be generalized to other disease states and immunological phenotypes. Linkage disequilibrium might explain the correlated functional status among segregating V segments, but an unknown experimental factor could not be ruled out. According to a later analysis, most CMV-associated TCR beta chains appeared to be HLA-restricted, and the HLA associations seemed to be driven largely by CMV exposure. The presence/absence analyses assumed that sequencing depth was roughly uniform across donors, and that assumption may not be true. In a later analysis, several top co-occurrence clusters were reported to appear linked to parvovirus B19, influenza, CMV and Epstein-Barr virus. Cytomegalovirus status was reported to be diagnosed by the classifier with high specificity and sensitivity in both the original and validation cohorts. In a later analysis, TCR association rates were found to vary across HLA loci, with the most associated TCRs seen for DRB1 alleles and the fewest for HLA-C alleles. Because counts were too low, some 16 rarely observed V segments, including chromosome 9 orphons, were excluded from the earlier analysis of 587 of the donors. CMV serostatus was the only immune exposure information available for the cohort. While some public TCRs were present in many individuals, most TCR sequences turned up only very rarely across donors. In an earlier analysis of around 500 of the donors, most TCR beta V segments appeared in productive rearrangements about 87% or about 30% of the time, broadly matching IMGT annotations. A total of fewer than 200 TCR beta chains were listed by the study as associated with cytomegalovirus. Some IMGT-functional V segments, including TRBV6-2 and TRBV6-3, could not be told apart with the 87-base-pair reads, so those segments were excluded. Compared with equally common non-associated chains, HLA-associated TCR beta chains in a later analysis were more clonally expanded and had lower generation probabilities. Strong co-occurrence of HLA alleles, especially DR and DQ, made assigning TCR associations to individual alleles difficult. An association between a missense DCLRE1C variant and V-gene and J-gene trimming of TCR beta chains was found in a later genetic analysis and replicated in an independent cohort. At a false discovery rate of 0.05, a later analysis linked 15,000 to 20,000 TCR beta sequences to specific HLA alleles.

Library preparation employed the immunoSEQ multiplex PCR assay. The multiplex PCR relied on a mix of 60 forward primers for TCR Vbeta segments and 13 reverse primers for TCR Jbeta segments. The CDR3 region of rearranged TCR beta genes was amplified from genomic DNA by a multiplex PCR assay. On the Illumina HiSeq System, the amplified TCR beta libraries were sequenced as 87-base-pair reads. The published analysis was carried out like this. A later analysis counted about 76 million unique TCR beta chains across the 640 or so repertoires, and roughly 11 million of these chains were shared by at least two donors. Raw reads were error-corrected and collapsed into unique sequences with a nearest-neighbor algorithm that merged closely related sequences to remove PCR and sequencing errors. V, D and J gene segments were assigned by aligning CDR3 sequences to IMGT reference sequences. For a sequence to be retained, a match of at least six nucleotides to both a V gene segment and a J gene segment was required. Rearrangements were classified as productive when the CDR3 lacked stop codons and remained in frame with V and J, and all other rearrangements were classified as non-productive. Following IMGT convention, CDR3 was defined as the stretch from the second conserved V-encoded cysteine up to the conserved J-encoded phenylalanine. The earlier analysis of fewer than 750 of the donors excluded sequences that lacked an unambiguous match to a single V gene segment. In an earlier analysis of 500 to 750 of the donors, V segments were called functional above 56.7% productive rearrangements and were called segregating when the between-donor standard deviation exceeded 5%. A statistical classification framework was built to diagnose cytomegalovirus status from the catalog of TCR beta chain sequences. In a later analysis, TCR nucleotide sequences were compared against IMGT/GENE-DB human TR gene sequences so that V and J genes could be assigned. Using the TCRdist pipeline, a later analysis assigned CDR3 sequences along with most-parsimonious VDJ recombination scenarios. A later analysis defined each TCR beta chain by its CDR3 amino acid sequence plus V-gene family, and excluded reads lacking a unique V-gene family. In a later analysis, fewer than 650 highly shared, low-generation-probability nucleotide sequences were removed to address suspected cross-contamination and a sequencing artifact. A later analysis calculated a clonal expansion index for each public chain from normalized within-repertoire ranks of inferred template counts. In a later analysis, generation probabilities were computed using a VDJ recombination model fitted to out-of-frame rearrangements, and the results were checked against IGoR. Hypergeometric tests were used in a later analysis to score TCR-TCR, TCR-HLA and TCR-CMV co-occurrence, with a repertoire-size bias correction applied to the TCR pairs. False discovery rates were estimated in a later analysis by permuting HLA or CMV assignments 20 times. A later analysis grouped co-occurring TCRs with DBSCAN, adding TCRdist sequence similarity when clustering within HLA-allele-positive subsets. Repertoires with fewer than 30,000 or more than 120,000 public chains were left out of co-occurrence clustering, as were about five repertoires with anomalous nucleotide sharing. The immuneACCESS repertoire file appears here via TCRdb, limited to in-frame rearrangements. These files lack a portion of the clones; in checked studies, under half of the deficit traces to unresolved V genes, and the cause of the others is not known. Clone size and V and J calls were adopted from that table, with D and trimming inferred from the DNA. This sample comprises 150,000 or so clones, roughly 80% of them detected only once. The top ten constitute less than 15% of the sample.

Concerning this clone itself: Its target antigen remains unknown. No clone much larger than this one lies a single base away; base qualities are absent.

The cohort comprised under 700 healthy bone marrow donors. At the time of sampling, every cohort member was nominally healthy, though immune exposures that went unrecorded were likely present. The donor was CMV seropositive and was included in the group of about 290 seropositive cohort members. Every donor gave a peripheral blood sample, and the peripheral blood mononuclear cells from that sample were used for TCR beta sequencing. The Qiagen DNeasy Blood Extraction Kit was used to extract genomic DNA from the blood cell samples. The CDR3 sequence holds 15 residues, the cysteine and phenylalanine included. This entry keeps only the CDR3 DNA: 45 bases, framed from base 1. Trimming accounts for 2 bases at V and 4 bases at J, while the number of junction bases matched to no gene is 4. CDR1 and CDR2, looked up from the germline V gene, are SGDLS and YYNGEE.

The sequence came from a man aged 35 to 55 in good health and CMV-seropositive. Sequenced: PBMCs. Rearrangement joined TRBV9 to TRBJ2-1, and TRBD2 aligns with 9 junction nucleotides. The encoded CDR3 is CASSVASGNYNEQFF. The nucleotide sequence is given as TGTGCCAGCAGCGTGGCTAGCGGGAATTACAATGAGCAGTTCTTC.